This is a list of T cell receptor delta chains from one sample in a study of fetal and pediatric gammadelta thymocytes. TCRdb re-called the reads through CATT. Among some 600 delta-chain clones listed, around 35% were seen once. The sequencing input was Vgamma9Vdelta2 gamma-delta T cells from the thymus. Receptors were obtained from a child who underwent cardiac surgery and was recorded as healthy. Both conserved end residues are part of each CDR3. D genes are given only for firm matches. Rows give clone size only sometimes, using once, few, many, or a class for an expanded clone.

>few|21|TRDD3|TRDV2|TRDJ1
TGTGCCTGTGACACCGACCTTCGTAATGGGGGACCACCGGAATACACCGATAAACTCATCTTT
CACDTDLRNGGPPEYTDKLIF
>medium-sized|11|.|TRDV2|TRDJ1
TGTGCCTGTGACACCCGGAATAAACTCATCTTT
CACDTRNKLIF
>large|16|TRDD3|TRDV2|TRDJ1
TGTGCCTGTGCCTCCCGCGAGGATGGGGGATACGTGAAACTCATCTTT
CACASREDGGYVKLIF
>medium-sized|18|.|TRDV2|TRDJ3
TGTGCCTGTGACACTGGGGGTTACAGCTCCTGGGACACCCGACAGATGTTTTTC
CACDTGGYSSWDTRQMFF
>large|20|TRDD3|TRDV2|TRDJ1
TGTGCCTGTGACACGGCCTTCCCAAGAACTGGGGGACTGGGCACCGATAAACTCATCTTT
CACDTAFPRTGGLGTDKLIF
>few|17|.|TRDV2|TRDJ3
TGTGCCTGTGACACCGGGGGAAACTCCTGGGACACCCGACAGATGTTTTTC
CACDTGGNSWDTRQMFF
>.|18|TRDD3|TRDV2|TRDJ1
TGTGCCTGTGACCCCCTACTGGGGGATACCCCGTACACCGATAAACTCATCTTT
CACDPLLGDTPYTDKLIF
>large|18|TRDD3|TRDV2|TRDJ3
TGTGCCTGTGACTCTACTGGGGGATACTCCTGGGACACCCGACAGATGTTTTTC
CACDSTGGYSWDTRQMFF
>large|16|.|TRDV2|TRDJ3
TGTGCCTGTGACCCTAAGAGCTCCTGGGACACCCGACAGATGTTTTTC
CACDPKSSWDTRQMFF
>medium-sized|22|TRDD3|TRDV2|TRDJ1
TGTGCCTGTGAAGAGAAAACTTCCTCCCTAGGAGGGGGATACCGGGGGACCGATAAACTCATCTTT
CACEEKTSSLGGGYRGTDKLIF
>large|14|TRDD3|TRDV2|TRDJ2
TGTGCCTGTGACAAAATGGGGGATACAGCACAACTCTTCTTT
CACDKMGDTAQLFF
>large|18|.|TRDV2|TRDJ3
TGTGCCTGTGACACGATGGGGGGAAGCTCCTGGGACACCCGACAGATGTTTTTC
CACDTMGGSSWDTRQMFF
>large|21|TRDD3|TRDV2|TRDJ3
TGTGCCTGTGACACCGCCCCTACTGGGGGACCCAGCTCCTGGGACACCCGACAGATGTTTTTC
CACDTAPTGGPSSWDTRQMFF
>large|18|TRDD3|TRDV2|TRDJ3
TGTGCCTGTGATTTACTGGGGGATACCTCCTGGGACACCCGACAGATGTTTTTC
CACDLLGDTSWDTRQMFF
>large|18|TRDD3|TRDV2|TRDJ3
TGTGCCTGTGACAAAGTACTGGGGGATACCTGGGACACCCGACAGATGTTTTTC
CACDKVLGDTWDTRQMFF
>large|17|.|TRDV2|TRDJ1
TGTGCCTGTGACACGCGAAAATCGGGGGTCCACACCGATAAACTCATCTTT
CACDTRKSGVHTDKLIF
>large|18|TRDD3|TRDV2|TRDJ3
TGTGCCTGTGACACTGGGGGATACGACACCTGGGACACCCGACAGATGTTTTTC
CACDTGGYDTWDTRQMFF
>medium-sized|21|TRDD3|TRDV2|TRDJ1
TGTGCCTGTGACGCGTCCTATCAATTGGGGGATATCCCCTCGTACACCGATAAACTCATCTTT
CACDASYQLGDIPSYTDKLIF
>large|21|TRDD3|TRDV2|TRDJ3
TGTGCCTGTGACACCGGCAACTGGGGGATACGCGGTGGATGGGACACCCGACAGATGTTTTTC
CACDTGNWGIRGGWDTRQMFF
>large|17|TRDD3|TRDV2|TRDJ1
TGTGCCTGTGTTAAAACTGGGGGAAACCGGTACACCGATAAACTCATCTTT
CACVKTGGNRYTDKLIF
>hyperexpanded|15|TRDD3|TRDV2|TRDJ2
TGTGCCTGTGACACCGTACTGGGGGATACAGCACAACTCTTCTTT
CACDTVLGDTAQLFF
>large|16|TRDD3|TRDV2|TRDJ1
TGTGCCTGGGTGTGCGGGGGGGATGAAGACACCGATAAACTCATCTTT
CAWVCGGDEDTDKLIF
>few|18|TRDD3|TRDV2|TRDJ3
TGTGCCTGTGACACCGGGGGATACGGCTCCTGGGACACCCGACAGATGTTTTTC
CACDTGGYGSWDTRQMFF
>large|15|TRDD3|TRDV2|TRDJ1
TGTGCCTGTGACCCTCCCGTACTGGGGGATGGTAAACTCATCTTT
CACDPPVLGDGKLIF
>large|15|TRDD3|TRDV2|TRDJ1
TGTGCCTGTGACACTCTTACTGGGGACACCGATAAACTCATCTTT
CACDTLTGDTDKLIF
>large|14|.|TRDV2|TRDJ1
TGTGCCTGTGACACCGGGTTGGGTGCCGATAAACTCATCTTT
CACDTGLGADKLIF
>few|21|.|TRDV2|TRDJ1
TGTGCCTGTGACACCGGCCTTCGTAATGGGGGCCCACCGGAATACACCGATAAACTCATCTTT
CACDTGLRNGGPPEYTDKLIF
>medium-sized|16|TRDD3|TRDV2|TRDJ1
TGTGCCTGTGACACCGGTTGCGCCTTAACTGGGGGAAGACTCATCTTT
CACDTGCALTGGRLIF
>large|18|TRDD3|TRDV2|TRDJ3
TGTGCCTGTGACACCCTACTGGGGGATACCTGGGACACCCGACAGATGTTTTTC
CACDTLLGDTWDTRQMFF
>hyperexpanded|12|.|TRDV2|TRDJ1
TGTGCCTGTGACGTGGACACCGATAAACTCATCTTT
CACDVDTDKLIF
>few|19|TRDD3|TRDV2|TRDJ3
TGTGCCTGTGACAAGATGACTGGGGGAGACTCCTGGGACACCCGACAGATGTTTTTC
CACDKMTGGDSWDTRQMFF
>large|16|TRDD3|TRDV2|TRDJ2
TGTGCCTGTGACATACTGGGGGATACTTTGACAGCACAACTCTTCTTT
CACDILGDTLTAQLFF
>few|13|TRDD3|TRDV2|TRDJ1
TGTGCCTGTGACGTACTGGGGGACGATAAACTCATCTTT
CACDVLGDDKLIF
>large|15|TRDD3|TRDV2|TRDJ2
TGTGCCTGTGAGAGACTGGGGGATACGACAGCACAACTCTTCTTT
CACERLGDTTAQLFF
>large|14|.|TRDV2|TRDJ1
TGTGCCTGTGACACGGGACATCACACCGATAAACTCATCTTT
CACDTGHHTDKLIF
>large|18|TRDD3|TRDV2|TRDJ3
TGTGCCTGTGACACGGGGGGATACTACTCCTGGGACACCCGACAGATGTTTTTC
CACDTGGYYSWDTRQMFF
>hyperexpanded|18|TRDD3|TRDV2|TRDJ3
TGTGCCTGTGACCGGGTTACTGGGGGGTCCTGGGACACCCGACAGATGTTTTTC
CACDRVTGGSWDTRQMFF
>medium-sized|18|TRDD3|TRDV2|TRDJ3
TGTGCCTGTGATACTGGGGGATACGCTAGCTGGGACACCCGACAGATGTTTTTC
CACDTGGYASWDTRQMFF